This TCR delta chain was found in a study of fetal and pediatric gammadelta thymocytes (dated 2022 in TCRdb). At the level of the whole study: The bulk gammadelta thymocyte repertoires combined previously published and newly generated, unpublished data and were used to strengthen a single-cell study of gammadelta thymocyte development. A total of 10 or so subjects, comprising 3 fetal thymus donors and 7 pediatric thymus donors, were covered by the bulk gammadelta thymocyte repertoire set. The bulk gammadelta thymocyte repertoires combined unpublished data with previously published data (refs 27,28). To increase subject numbers and strengthen the CDR3 publicity analysis, bulk TCR repertoire data were added. Here is what the overall study found, with its caveats: Fetal gammadelta thymocyte repertoires were previously reported to be enriched for TRDV2, TRGV8 and TRGV9 usage, low N additions and public CDR3s compared with post-natal repertoires.

This clone is characterized as large (0.1 to 1%). Its antigen specificity is not known. It has no much larger one-base neighbor in the sample; base qualities were not kept. Other DNA sequences within the sample encode an identical CDR3. Staining of thymocytes was performed with Zombie NIR viability dye and with antibodies against CD3 (UCHT1), TCRgammadelta (11F2), TCRVgamma9 (IMMU360) and TCRVdelta2 (IMMU389). TRD and TRG CDR3 repertoires were generated in bulk, separately, from sorted Vgamma9Vdelta2 and nonVgamma9Vdelta2 gammadelta thymocytes obtained from human fetal and pediatric thymuses. Pediatric thymus tissue was obtained in Belgium from children undergoing cardiac surgery. Pediatric thymus donors in the study were aged between 1 and 11 years. As previously described, thymic cell suspensions were prepared from both fetal and post-natal thymuses. Vgamma9Vdelta2 thymocytes were sorted as cells that were CD3+ gammadeltaTCR+ Vgamma9+ Vdelta2+. Cell sorting was done on a FACS Aria III cell sorter (BD Biosciences).

Sequenced on an Illumina MiSeq. In the paper's pipeline: For publicity analysis, the Vgamma9Vdelta2 and nonVgamma9Vdelta2 bulk CDR3 files were merged for each subject into one combined repertoire per subject. Using base R and dplyr, CDR3 publicity was scored on a scale from 0 to 19 by checking each amino acid sequence across 9 single-cell datasets and under 13 bulk repertoires. Clonotypes were called again by TCRdb from the public reads via CATT, and duplicate nucleotide sequences were then merged into one entry. V and J calls and clone size were set by TCRdb, not the authors. This sample holds about 1,600 delta-chain clones; around 15% were observed only once. Approximately 6.3% of the sample lies in the top ten. V ends up 0 bases short and J 0 bases short, with an unmatched junction base count of 6. The CDR3 contains 18 residues, cysteine and phenylalanine counted. CDR3 DNA only is kept here, 54 bases in frame from base 1. CDR1 GEAIGNYY and CDR2 EKD are derived from the germline V gene.

This clonotype originated in a child who underwent cardiac surgery and was recorded as healthy. The receptor chain draws on TRDV2 and TRDJ1; 13 junctional bases match TRDD3. The sample was Vgamma9Vdelta2 gamma-delta T cells from the thymus. The label giving this sample's cell subset or site can be read as: sorted CD3+gammadeltaTCR+Vgamma9+Vdelta2+ thymocytes. The sequenced DNA is TGTGCCTGTGACACCGGTCTACTGGGGGATACGGACACCGATAAACTCATCTTT. This sequence encodes CACDTGLLGDTDTDKLIF.